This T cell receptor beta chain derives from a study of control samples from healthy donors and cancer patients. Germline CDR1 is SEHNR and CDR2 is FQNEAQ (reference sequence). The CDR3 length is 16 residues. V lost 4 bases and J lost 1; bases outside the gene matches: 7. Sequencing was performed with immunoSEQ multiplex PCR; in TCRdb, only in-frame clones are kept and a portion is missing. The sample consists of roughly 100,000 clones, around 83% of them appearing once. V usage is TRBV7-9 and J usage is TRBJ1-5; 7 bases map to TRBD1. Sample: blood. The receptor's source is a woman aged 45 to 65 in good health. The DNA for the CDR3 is TGTGCCAGCAGCTACTACAGGACAGGAAGCAATCAGCCCCAGCATTTT. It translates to CASSYYRTGSNQPQHF.